This T cell receptor (beta chain) was documented in a study of control samples from healthy donors and cancer patients. Sequencing used immunoSEQ multiplex PCR; TCRdb keeps in-frame clones, though not all of them. The table for this sample gives about 190,000 clones. The germline V gene encodes CDR1 ENHRY and CDR2 SYGVKD. The ends lost 7 bases at V and 2 bases at J; junction bases unmatched: 2. This CDR3 has 13 residues. This clonotype was sampled from a woman in her thirties in good health. Sequencing used blood. The chain employs TRBV10-3 and TRBJ2-7; 10 bases map to TRBD1. The CDR3 DNA sequence: TGTGCCATCATGGGACAGGGGACCTACGAGCAGTACTTC. It specifies CAIMGQGTYEQYF.